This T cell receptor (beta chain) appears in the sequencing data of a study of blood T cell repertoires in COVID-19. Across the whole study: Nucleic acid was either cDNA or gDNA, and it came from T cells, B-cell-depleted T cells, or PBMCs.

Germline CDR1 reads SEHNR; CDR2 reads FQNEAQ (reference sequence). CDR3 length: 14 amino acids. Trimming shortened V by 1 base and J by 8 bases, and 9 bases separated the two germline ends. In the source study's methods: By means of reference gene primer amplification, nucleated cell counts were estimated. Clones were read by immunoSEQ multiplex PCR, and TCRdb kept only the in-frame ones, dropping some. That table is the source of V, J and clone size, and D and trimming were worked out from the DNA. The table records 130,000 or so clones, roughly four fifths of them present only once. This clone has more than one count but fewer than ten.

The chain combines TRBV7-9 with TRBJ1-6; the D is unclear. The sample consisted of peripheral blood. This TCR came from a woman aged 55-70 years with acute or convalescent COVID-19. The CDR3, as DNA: TGTGCCAGCAGCTTAGTCTTAACGGATTCACCCCTCCACTTT. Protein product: CASSLVLTDSPLHF.